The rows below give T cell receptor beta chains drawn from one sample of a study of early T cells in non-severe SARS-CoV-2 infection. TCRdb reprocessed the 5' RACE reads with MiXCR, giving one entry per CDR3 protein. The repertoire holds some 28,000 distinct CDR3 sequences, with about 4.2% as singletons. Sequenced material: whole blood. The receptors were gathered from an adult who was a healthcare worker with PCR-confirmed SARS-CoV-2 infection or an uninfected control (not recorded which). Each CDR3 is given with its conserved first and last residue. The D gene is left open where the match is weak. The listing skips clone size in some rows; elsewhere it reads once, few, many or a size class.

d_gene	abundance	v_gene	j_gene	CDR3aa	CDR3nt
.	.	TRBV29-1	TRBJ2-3	CSALETRRADTQYF	TGCAGCGCCCTGGAGACTCGCCGGGCAGATACGCAGTATTTT
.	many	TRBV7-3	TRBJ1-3	CASSPRSGNTIYF	TGTGCCAGCAGCCCCAGATCTGGAAACACCATATATTTT
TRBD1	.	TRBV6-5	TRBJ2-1	CASSRTGTGGFNEQFF	TGTGCCAGCAGCCGTACCGGGACAGGGGGCTTCAATGAGCAGTTCTTC
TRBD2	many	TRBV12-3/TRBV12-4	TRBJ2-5	CASSFGLAGQETQYF	TGTGCCAGCAGTTTCGGACTAGCGGGGCAAGAGACCCAGTACTTC
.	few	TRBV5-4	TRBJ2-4	CASSFDTGLDIQYF	TGTGCCAGCAGCTTTGACACTGGGCTGGACATTCAGTACTTC
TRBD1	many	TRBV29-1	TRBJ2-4	CSAGQGPIAKNIQYF	TGCAGCGCAGGACAGGGCCCCATAGCCAAAAACATTCAGTACTTC
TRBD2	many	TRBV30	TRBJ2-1	CAWSVPGRVANYNEQFF	TGTGCCTGGAGTGTACCCGGGAGGGTAGCAAATTACAATGAGCAGTTCTTC
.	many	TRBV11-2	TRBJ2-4	CASSLSSNIQYF	TGTGCCAGCAGCTTATCGTCGAACATTCAGTACTTC
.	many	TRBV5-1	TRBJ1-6	CASSLDEGPLYSPLHF	TGCGCCAGCAGCTTGGATGAGGGCCCACTTTATTCACCCCTCCACTTT
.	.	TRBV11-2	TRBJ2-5	CASSLSTGETQYF	TGTGCCAGCAGCTTATCCACCGGAGAGACCCAGTACTTC
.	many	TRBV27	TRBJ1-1	CASSLGAGVTEAFF	TGTGCCAGCAGTTTAGGGGCGGGGGTCACTGAAGCTTTCTTT
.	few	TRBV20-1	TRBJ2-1	CSARDLSSYNEQFF	TGCAGTGCTAGAGATTTGAGCTCCTACAATGAGCAGTTCTTC
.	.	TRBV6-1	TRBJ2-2	CASSSRRDGELFF	TGTGCCAGCTCCTCCCGGCGGGACGGGGAGCTGTTTTTT
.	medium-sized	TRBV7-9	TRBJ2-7	CASSLIRYGNYEQYF	TGTGCCAGCAGCTTAATACGATATGGGAATTACGAGCAGTACTTC
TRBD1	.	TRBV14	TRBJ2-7	CASSPIMDRIYEQYF	TGTGCCAGCAGCCCTATTATGGACAGGATCTACGAGCAGTACTTC
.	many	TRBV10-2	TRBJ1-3	CASSLDMGNTIYF	TGCGCCAGCAGCCTCGATATGGGGAACACCATATATTTT
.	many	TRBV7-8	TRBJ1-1	CASSLGRNTEAFF	TGTGCCAGCAGCTTAGGCAGGAACACTGAAGCTTTCTTT
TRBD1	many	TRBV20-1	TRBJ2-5	CSANQLTGQAYQETQYF	TGCAGTGCTAACCAATTAACGGGACAGGCTTACCAAGAGACCCAGTACTTC
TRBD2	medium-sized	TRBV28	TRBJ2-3	CASSHSGSWGYGTDTQYF	TGTGCCAGCAGCCATAGCGGGAGCTGGGGCTATGGGACAGATACGCAGTATTTT
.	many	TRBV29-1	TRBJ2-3	CSIGTSSDTQYF	TGCAGCATAGGGACTTCTTCGGATACGCAGTATTTT
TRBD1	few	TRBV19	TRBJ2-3	CASSRTGGPDTQYF	TGTGCCAGTAGCCGGACAGGGGGCCCAGATACGCAGTATTTT
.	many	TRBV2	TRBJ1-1	CASSAEGVNTEAFF	TGTGCCAGCAGTGCGGAAGGGGTGAACACTGAAGCTTTCTTT
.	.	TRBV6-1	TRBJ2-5	CASSQGIQETQYF	TGTGCCAGCAGTCAGGGGATCCAAGAGACCCAGTACTTC
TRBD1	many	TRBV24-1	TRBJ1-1	CATSDSSGTGSSSEAFF	TGTGCCACCAGTGATAGCTCCGGGACAGGCTCTTCAAGTGAAGCTTTCTTT
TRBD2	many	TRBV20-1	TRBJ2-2	CSARRASGKNTGELFF	TGCAGTGCTCGTAGGGCGAGCGGGAAGAACACCGGGGAGCTGTTTTTT
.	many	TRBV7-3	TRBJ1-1	CASSPGTGEAFF	TGTGCCAGCAGCCCGGGGACCGGTGAAGCTTTCTTT
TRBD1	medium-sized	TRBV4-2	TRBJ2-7	CASSPDRGSYEQYF	TGTGCCAGCAGCCCCGACAGGGGTTCCTACGAGCAGTACTTC
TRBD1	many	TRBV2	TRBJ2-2	CASRTGGAGELFF	TGTGCCAGCAGGACAGGGGGGGCCGGGGAGCTGTTTTTT
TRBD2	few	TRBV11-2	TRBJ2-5	CASSSLAEEAETQYF	TGTGCCAGCAGTTCACTAGCGGAAGAGGCAGAGACCCAGTACTTC
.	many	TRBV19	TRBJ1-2	CASGDRAGYTF	TGTGCCAGCGGAGACCGGGCAGGCTACACCTTC
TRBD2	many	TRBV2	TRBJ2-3	CASTGTSGRRDTQYF	TGTGCCAGCACCGGGACTAGCGGGCGAAGAGATACGCAGTATTTT
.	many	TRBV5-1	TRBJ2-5	CASTSQGYQETQYF	TGCGCCAGCACATCGCAGGGGTACCAAGAGACCCAGTACTTC
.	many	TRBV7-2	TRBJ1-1	CASTPTNFNTEAFF	TGTGCCAGCACCCCGACGAACTTCAACACTGAAGCTTTCTTT
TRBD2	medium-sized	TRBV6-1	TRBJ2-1	CASSELAGSYNEQFF	TGTGCCAGCAGTGAACTAGCGGGCTCCTACAATGAGCAGTTCTTC
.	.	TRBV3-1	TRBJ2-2	CASSPRKDGELFF	TGTGCCAGCAGCCCCAGAAAGGACGGGGAGCTGTTTTTT
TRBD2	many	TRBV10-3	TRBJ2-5	CAISSSGGEETQYF	TGTGCCATCAGTAGTAGCGGGGGGGAAGAGACCCAGTACTTC
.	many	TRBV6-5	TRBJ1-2	CASSFQSGYGYTF	TGTGCCAGCAGTTTTCAGTCTGGCTATGGCTACACCTTC
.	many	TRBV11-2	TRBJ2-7	CASTDRLSYEQYF	TGTGCCAGCACTGACCGATTATCCTACGAGCAGTACTTC
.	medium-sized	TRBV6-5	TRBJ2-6	CASSWRDSPLTGANVLTF	TGTGCCAGCAGTTGGAGGGACAGCCCACTCACTGGGGCCAACGTCCTGACTTTC
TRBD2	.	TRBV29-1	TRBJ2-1	CSVDSGGAYNEQFF	TGCAGCGTAGATAGCGGGGGGGCCTACAATGAGCAGTTCTTC
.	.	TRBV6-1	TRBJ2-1	CASSERGLTVF	TGTGCCAGCAGTGAAAGGGGACTTACGGTCTTC
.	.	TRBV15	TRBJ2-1	CATSRDPGISYNEQFF	TGTGCCACCAGCAGGGATCCAGGGATCTCTTACAATGAGCAGTTCTTC
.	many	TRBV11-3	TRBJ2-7	CASSLGLGNEQYF	TGTGCCAGCAGCTTAGGGTTGGGGAACGAGCAGTACTTC
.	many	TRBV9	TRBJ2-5	CASSVNQETQYF	TGTGCCAGCAGCGTAAACCAAGAGACCCAGTACTTC
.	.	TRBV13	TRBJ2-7	CASSNLYEQYF	TGTGCCAGCAGCAACCTCTACGAGCAGTACTTC
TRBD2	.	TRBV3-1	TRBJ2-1	CASSQEKLAAPWGNNEQFF	TGTGCCAGCAGCCAAGAGAAACTAGCGGCCCCCTGGGGGAACAATGAGCAGTTCTTC
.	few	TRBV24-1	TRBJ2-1	CATSDPQQDKLIFSVHNEQFF	TGTGCCACCAGTGATCCCCAACAGGACAAATTAATATTCTCGGTCCACAATGAGCAGTTCTTC
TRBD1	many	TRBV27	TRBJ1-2	CASSAWTGGLGGYTF	TGTGCCAGCAGTGCCTGGACAGGGGGCTTGGGTGGCTACACCTTC
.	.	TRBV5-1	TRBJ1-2	CASSLESAGNGYTF	TGCGCCAGCAGCTTGGAATCGGCAGGGAATGGCTACACCTTC
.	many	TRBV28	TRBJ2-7	CASSHGGAGEQYF	TGTGCCAGCAGCCACGGAGGGGCGGGCGAGCAGTACTTC
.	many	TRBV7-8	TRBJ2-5	CASSFRIATQYF	TGTGCCAGCAGCTTTAGGATCGCGACCCAGTACTTC
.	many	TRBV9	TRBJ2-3	CASSAAEAAPTDTQYF	TGTGCCAGCAGCGCCGCCGAAGCGGCCCCCACAGATACGCAGTATTTT
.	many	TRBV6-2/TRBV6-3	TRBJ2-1	CASSYGVVSEQFF	TGTGCCAGCAGTTACGGTGTGGTTAGCGAGCAGTTCTTC
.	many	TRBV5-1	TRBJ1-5	CASSLEGHRVHQPQHF	TGCGCCAGCAGCTTGGAGGGACACCGTGTGCATCAGCCCCAGCATTTT
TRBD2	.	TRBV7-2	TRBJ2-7	CASSFSILAGDYEQYF	TGTGCCAGCAGCTTTAGTATCTTAGCGGGGGACTACGAGCAGTACTTC
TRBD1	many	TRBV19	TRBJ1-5	CASSISDRGFSQPQHF	TGTGCCAGTAGTATATCGGACAGGGGGTTTTCTCAGCCCCAGCATTTT
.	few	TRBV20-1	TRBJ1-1	CSAAAIYGTEAFF	TGCAGTGCCGCCGCAATTTACGGCACTGAAGCTTTCTTT